This record looks at one T cell receptor (beta chain) sequence and its context. The entry originates in a study of blood T cell repertoires in COVID-19. Study details: Italy, Spain and the United States were the sources of the convalescent and acute COVID-19 samples.

With V trimmed by 4 bases and J by 9 bases, 8 bases remained unmatched. Germline-derived CDR1 and CDR2 are MRHNA and SNTAGT. CDR3 size: 15 residues. As handled by the study authors: Amplification from reference gene primers served as the basis for estimated nucleated cell counts. Generated by immunoSEQ multiplex PCR, the TCRdb table keeps only in-frame clones and is missing some. V and J calls and clone size come straight from that table; D and trimming were deduced from the DNA. In the table there are approximately 210,000 clones, more than 75% of which are singletons. Sample: peripheral blood. The gene calls are TRBV6-4 and TRBJ2-1; 11 bases are a match to TRBD1. The source is a woman aged 40-49 years with acute or convalescent COVID-19. The CDR3 DNA reads as TGTGCCAGCAGTGTCAGGGACAGGGGGTCTGGTGAGCAGTTCTTC. Translating it yields CASSVRDRGSGEQFF.